The 2 T cell receptor beta chains reported below all come from one sample, sequenced in a study of blood T cell repertoires in COVID-19. The table came from immunoSEQ multiplex PCR; TCRdb's copy has only in-frame clones and leaves some out. The data show tens of thousands of clones, 70% to 90% seen once. What was sequenced was peripheral blood. The source is a man between 65 and 85 years old with acute or convalescent COVID-19.

The chain couples TRBV7-9 to TRBJ2-7, with D maybe TRBD1 (5 bases). Germline CDR1 reads SEHNR; CDR2 reads FQNEAQ (reference sequence). V gave up 2 bases and J gave up 2 bases, with 10 bases separating them. This CDR3 region has 14 residues. The chain's CDR3 is CASSLSQGTYEQYF. The CDR3 DNA is TGTGCCAGCAGCTTAAGTCAGGGAACCTACGAGCAGTACTTC.

This rearrangement joins TRBV5-4 to TRBJ2-3; D is unresolved. Between the trimmed V and J ends, which lost 0 bases and 5 bases, there was a span of 7 bases. There are 13 residues in the CDR3. Germline V CDR1 and CDR2: SGHNT, YYREEE (reference sequence). DNA for the CDR3: TGTGCCAGCAGCTTGGAGCTAATAGATACGCAGTATTTT. Amino acid sequence: CASSLELIDTQYF.